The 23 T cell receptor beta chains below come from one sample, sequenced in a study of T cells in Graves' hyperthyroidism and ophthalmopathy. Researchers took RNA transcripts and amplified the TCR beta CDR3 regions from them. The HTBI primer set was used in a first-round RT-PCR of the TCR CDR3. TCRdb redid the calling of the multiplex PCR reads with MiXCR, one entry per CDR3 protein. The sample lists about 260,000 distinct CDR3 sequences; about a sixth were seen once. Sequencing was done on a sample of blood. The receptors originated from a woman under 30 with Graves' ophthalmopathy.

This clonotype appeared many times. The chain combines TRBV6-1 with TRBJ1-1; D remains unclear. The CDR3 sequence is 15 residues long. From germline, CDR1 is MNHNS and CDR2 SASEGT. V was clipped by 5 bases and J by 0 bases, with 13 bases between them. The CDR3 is CASSYSRSLNTEAFF. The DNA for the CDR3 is TGTGCCAGCAGTTATTCCCGTTCACTGAACACTGAAGCTTTCTTT.

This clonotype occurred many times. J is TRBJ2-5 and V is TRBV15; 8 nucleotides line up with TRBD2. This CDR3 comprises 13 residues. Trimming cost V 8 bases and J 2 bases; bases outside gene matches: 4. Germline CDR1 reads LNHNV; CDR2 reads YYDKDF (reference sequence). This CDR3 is CATGTGGQETQYF. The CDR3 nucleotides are TGTGCCACCGGGACGGGGGGGCAAGAGACCCAGTACTTC. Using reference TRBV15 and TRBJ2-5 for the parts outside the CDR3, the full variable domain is DAMVIQNPRYQVTQFGKPVTLSCSQTLNHNVMYWYQQKSSQAPKLLFHYYDKDFNNEADTPDNFQSRRPNTSFCFLDIRSPGLGDTAMYLCATGTGGQETQYFGPGTRLLVL.

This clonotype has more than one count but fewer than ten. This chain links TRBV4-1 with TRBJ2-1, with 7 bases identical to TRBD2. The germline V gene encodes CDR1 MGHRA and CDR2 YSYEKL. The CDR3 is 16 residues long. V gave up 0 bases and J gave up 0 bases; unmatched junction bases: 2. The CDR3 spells CASSQETSTSYNEQFF. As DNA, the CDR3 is TGCGCCAGCAGCCAAGAGACTAGCACCTCCTACAATGAGCAGTTCTTC.

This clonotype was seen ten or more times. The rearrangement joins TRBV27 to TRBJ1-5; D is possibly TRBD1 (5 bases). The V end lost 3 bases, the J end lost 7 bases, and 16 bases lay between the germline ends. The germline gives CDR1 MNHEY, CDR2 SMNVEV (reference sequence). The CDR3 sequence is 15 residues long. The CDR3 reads CASSFLGQGGQPQHF. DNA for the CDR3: TGTGCCAGCAGTTTCCTGGGGCAGGGAGGACAGCCCCAGCATTTT.

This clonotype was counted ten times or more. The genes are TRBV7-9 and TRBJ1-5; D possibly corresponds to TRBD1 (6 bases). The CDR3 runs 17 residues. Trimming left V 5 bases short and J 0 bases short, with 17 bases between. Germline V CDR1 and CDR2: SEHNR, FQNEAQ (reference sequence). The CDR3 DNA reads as TGTGCCAGCAGCGAAGGGCCGGGGGCTAATAGCAATCAGCCCCAGCATTTT. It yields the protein CASSEGPGANSNQPQHF.

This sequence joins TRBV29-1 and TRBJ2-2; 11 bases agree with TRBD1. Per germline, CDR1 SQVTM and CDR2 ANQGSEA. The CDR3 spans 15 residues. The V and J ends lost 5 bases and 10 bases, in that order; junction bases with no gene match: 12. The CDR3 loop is CSVKWRDRGSVELFF. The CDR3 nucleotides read TGCAGCGTTAAATGGCGGGACAGGGGGTCCGTGGAGCTGTTTTTT.

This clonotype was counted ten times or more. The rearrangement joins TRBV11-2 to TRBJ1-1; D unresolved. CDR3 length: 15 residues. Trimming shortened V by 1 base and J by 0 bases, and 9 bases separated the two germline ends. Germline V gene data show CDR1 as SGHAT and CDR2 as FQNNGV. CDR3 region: CASSLGKLLNTEAFF. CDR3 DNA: TGTGCCAGCAGCTTAGGGAAACTTTTGAACACTGAAGCTTTCTTT.

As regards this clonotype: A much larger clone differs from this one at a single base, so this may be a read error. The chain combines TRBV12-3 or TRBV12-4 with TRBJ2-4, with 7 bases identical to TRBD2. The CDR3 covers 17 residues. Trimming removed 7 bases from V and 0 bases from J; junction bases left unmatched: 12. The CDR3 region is CASNPPASGLAKNIQYF. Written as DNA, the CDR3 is TGTGCCAGCAACCCTCCTGCTAGCGGTTTAGCCAAAAACATTCAGTACTTC.

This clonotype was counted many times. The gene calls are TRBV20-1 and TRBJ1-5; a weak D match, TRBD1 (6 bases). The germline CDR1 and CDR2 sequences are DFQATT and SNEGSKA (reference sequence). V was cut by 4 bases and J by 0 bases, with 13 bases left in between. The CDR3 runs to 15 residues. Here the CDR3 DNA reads TGCAGTGCTATAGAGGGGGGGAATAGCAATCAGCCCCAGCATTTT. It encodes CSAIEGGNSNQPQHF.

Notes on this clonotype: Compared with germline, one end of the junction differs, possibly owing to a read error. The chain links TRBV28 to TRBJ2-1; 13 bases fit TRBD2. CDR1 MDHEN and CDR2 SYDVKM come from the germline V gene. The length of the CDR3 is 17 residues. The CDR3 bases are TGTGCCAGCAGGCCGCCGGGTGGGACTAGCGGGATCAATGAGCAGCTCTTC. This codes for CASRPPGGTSGINEQLF.

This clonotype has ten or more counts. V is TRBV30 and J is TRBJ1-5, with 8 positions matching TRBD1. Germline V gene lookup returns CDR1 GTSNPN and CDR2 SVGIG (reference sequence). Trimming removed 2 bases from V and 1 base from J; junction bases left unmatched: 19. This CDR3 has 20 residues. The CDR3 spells CAWSIPSGGAVWRSNQPQHF. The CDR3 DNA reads TGTGCCTGGAGTATCCCCTCAGGGGGCGCGGTGTGGAGGAGCAATCAGCCCCAGCATTTT.

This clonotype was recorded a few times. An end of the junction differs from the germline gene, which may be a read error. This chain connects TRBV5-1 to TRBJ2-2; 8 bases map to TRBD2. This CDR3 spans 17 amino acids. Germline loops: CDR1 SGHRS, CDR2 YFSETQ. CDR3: CASSLWPGLVHTGELLF. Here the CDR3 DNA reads TGCGCCAGCAGCTTGTGGCCGGGACTAGTGCACACCGGGGAGCTGCTTTTT.

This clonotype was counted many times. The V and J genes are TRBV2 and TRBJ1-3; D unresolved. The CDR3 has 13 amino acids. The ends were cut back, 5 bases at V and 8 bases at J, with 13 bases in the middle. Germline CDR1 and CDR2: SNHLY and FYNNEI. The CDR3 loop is CASSRPRAYTIYF. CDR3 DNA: TGTGCCAGCAGTCGACCCCGTGCTTACACCATATATTTT.

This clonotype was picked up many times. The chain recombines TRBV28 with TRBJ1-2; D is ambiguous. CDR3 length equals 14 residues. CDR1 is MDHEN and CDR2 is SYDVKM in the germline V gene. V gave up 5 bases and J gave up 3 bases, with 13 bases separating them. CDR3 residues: CASSTRPRDYGYTF. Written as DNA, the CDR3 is TGTGCCAGCAGTACCAGGCCGAGGGACTATGGCTACACCTTC.

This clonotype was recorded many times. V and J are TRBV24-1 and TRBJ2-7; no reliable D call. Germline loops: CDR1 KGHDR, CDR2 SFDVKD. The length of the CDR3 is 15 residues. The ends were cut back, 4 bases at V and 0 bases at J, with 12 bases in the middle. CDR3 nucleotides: TGTGCCACCAGTGACCCCAAGAGGCCCTCCTACGAGCAGTACTTC. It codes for CATSDPKRPSYEQYF.

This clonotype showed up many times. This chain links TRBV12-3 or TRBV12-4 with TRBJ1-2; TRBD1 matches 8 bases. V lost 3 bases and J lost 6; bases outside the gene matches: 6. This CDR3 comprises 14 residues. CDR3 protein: CASSFFVTGDGYTF. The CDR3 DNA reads TGTGCCAGCAGTTTTTTCGTGACAGGGGATGGCTACACCTTC.

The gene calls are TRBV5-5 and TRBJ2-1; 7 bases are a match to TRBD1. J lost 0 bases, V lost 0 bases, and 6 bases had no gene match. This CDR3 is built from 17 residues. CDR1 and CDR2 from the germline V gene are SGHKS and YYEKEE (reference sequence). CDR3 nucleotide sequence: TGTGCCAGCAGCTTGGTGGGACAGCGGAGCTCCTACAATGAGCAGTTCTTC. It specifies CASSLVGQRSSYNEQFF. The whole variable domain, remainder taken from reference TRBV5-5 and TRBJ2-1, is DAGVTQSPTHLIKTRGQQVTLRCSPISGHKSVSWYQQVLGQGPQFIFQYYEKEERGRGNFPDRFSARQFPNYSSELNVNALLLGDSALYLCASSLVGQRSSYNEQFFGPGTRLTVL.

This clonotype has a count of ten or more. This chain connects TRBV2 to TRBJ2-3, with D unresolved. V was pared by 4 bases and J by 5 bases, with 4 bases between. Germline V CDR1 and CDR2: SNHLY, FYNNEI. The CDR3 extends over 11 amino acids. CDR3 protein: CASSVRDTQYF. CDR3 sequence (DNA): TGTGCCAGCAGTGTGAGAGATACGCAGTATTTT.

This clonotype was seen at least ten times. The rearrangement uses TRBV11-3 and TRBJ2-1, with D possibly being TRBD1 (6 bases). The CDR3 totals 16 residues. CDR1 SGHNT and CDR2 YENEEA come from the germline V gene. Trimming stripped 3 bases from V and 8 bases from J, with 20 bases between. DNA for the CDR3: TGTGCCAGCAGCTTCGTGGCGGGCAGGGGCATCTATGAGCAGTTCTTC. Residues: CASSFVAGRGIYEQFF. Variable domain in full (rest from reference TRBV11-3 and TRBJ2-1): EAGVVQSPRYKIIEKKQPVAFWCNPISGHNTLYWYLQNLGQGPELLIRYENEEAVDDSQLPKDRFSAERLKGVDSTLKIQPAELGDSAVYLCASSFVAGRGIYEQFFGPGTRLTVL.

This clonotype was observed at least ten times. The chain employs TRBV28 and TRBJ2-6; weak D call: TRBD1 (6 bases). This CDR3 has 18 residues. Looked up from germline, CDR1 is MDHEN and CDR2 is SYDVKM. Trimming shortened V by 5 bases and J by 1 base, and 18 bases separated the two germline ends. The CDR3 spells CASSPPGRGLSGANVLTF. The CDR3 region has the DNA TGTGCCAGCAGTCCCCCAGGCAGGGGTTTGTCTGGGGCCAACGTCCTGACTTTC. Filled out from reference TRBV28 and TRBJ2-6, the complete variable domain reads DVKVTQSSRYLVKRTGEKVFLECVQDMDHENMFWYRQDPGLGLRLIYFSYDVKMKEKGDIPEGYSVSREKKERFSLILESASTNQTSMYLCASSPPGRGLSGANVLTFGAGSRLTVL.

Written as DNA, the CDR3 is TGCGCCAGCAGTGAGGGCAGAAGTCTCGGAAACACCATATATTTT. Translating it yields CASSEGRSLGNTIYF. This sequence joins TRBV10-2 and TRBJ1-3; no definite D call. The germline gives CDR1 WSHSY, CDR2 SAAADI. V was cut by 2 bases and J by 4 bases, with 12 bases left in between. The CDR3 is made up of 15 amino acids.

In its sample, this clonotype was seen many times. The CDR3 nucleotides are TGTGCTAGTGGTTTGGTAGGGGGACAGGGCACTGAAGCTTTCTTT. Its protein is CASGLVGGQGTEAFF. This chain connects TRBV12-5 to TRBJ1-1; 9 bases map to TRBD1. This CDR3 is built from 15 residues. The germline gives CDR1 LGHNT, CDR2 FRNRAP. J gave up 4 bases and V 0 bases, and 3 bases lay outside the gene matches.

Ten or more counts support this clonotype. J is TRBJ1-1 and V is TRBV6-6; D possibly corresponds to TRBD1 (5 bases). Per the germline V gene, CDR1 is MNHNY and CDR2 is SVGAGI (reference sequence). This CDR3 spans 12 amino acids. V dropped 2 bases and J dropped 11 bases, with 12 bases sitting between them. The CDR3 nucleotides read TGTGCCAGCAGTTACCGGGGGGGGATGGCTTTCTTT. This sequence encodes CASSYRGGMAFF.